This T cell receptor (beta chain) was sequenced in a study of T-cell memory formation after mild COVID-19. Study-wide results and limits: From day 15 to 85, contracting clones were balanced between CD4 and CD8, whereas later expanders leaned toward CD4+.

TCRdb reprocessed the 5' RACE reads with MiXCR, giving one entry per CDR3 protein. The profile shows a few hundred thousand distinct CDR3 sequences, 25% to 30% of them singletons. The table lists this clonotype with many counts. The antigen is unknown. The limits of the CDR3 on the DNA are not certain, so only TCRdb's listed CDR3 is given. The V gene's germline CDR1 is KGHDR and CDR2 SFDVKD. The CDR3 adds up to 16 amino acids, both ends counted. The chain joins TRBV24-1 to TRBJ2-3; the D call in the table, TRBD1, was not verified against the DNA. Sequenced sample: PBMCs or a T cell subset sorted from them (not recorded which). The receptor was derived from an adult woman who had mild COVID-19 (a few samples of this study predate the infection). Cell type and time point are not known. CDR3 protein: CATPLGNQLPQIRSIF.